The 30 T cell receptor beta chains listed next were all sequenced from one sample in a study of blood T cell repertoires in COVID-19 (dated by TCRdb to between 2020 and 2021). The library was produced with the immunoSEQ multiplex PCR assay. TCRdb took this table from immuneACCESS and kept in-frame rearrangements with V and J called. Such tables lack part of the clones; where checked against another copy, unresolved V genes explain under half of the gap, and the rest is unexplained. The sample contains about 74,000 clones, about 88% of them found a single time. The top ten hold roughly 1.5% of the sample. The sequenced material came from peripheral blood. These receptor sequences come from a man aged 50-60 years with acute or convalescent COVID-19.

The chain couples TRBV9 to TRBJ1-6, with D unresolved. There are 13 residues in the CDR3. Per the germline V gene, CDR1 is SGDLS and CDR2 is YYNGEE. Deletions cut 1 base from V and 8 bases from J, with 7 bases between. For the CDR3, the DNA is TGTGCCAGCAGCGTAAGCGACGATTCACCCCTCCACTTT. The encoded protein is CASSVSDDSPLHF.

The J gene is TRBJ1-2, the V gene TRBV5-1; 8 nucleotides align to TRBD1. Germline V CDR1 and CDR2: SGHRS, YFSETQ. J lost 4 bases, V lost 3 bases, and 11 bases had no gene match. The CDR3 runs 16 residues. Here the CDR3 DNA reads TGCGCCAGCAGCTCAGGGGGCCAAACTGGGCTCTATGGCTACACCTTC. This translates into CASSSGGQTGLYGYTF.

This chain joins TRBV10-3 and TRBJ1-5; 7 positions agree with TRBD1. The CDR3 is made up of 14 amino acids. V lost 8 bases, J lost 0 bases, and 4 bases stayed unmatched. Germline V gene sequence: CDR1 ENHRY, CDR2 SYGVKD. The CDR3 spells CAIGDSYSNQPQHF. The CDR3 DNA reads TGTGCCATCGGGGACAGCTATAGCAATCAGCCCCAGCATTTT.

This chain joins TRBV5-1 and TRBJ1-2; possibly TRBD1 for D (5 bases). The germline V gene encodes CDR1 SGHRS and CDR2 YFSETQ. Trimming left V 1 base short and J 4 bases short, with 17 bases between. The CDR3 runs to 16 residues. The CDR3 protein is CASSLFRGAEGYGYTF. In DNA, the CDR3 is TGCGCCAGCAGCTTGTTCCGGGGCGCGGAGGGCTATGGCTACACCTTC. The variable domain in full, with the rest retrieved from reference TRBV5-1 and TRBJ1-2, is KAGVTQTPRYLIKTRGQQVTLSCSPISGHRSVSWYQQTPGQGLQFLFEYFSETQRNKGNFPGRFSGRQFSNSRSEMNVSTLELGDSALYLCASSLFRGAEGYGYTFGSGTRLTVV.

This rearrangement joins TRBV4-1 to TRBJ2-7, with D uncertain. The CDR3 sequence is 13 residues long. Trimming removed 0 bases from V and 9 bases from J, with 12 bases in between. Germline V gives CDR1 MGHRA, CDR2 YSYEKL. CDR3 sequence (DNA): TGCGCCAGCAGCCAAGATTTCTCCTCCGGGCAGTACGTC. It is translated as CASSQDFSSGQYV.

This clone was recorded only once. The rearrangement links TRBV9 to TRBJ2-5, with 8 nucleotides matching TRBD2. CDR1 is SGDLS and CDR2 is YYNGEE in the germline V gene. With 0 bases clipped from V and 3 bases from J, the junction kept 7 bases outside the gene matches. This CDR3 is built from 16 residues. CDR3 DNA sequence: TGTGCCAGCAGCGTAGGGCCAGCGGGAGAGGAAGAGACCCAGTACTTC. This gives the protein CASSVGPAGEEETQYF.

The chain couples TRBV28 to TRBJ1-5; 8 bases agree with TRBD1. Germline lookup yields CDR1 MDHEN and CDR2 SYDVKM. CDR3 length equals 16 residues. V was clipped by 3 bases and J by 2 bases; unmatched bases: 6. The CDR3 is CASSFRTGLRNQPQHF. CDR3 DNA: TGTGCCAGCAGTTTCCGGACAGGGCTGCGCAATCAGCCCCAGCATTTT.

The chain recombines TRBV23-1 with TRBJ2-7, with TRBD2 as a possible D gene (5 bases). TRBV23-1 is noted as an ORF with a role that remains uncertain. The V end lost 6 bases, the J end lost 5 bases, and 17 bases lay between the germline ends. The CDR3 covers 14 residues. In DNA, the CDR3 is TGCGCCAGCAGCCTTTCGAAGGGAGAGCACGAGCAGTACGTC. Its translation: CASSLSKGEHEQYV.

The chain joins TRBV29-1 to TRBJ2-3; D possibly corresponds to TRBD1 (5 bases). From germline, CDR1 is SQVTM and CDR2 ANQGSEA. Trimming left V 4 bases short and J 4 bases short, with 9 bases between. CDR3 length equals 12 residues. The CDR3 reads CSVVRGADTQYF. The CDR3 DNA reads as TGCAGCGTTGTTAGGGGTGCAGATACGCAGTATTTT.

The chain employs TRBV18 and TRBJ1-6; 7 bases are shared with TRBD1. Germline CDR1 reads KGHSH; CDR2 reads LQKENI. V trimming: 4 bases; J trimming: 8 bases; junction bases outside the gene matches: 8. This CDR3 spans 15 amino acids. The CDR3 loop reads CASSLIQGFDSPLHF. Written as DNA, the CDR3 is TGTGCCAGCTCACTTATACAGGGGTTCGATTCACCCCTCCACTTT. Full variable domain (rest looked up from reference TRBV18 and TRBJ1-6): NAGVMQNPRHLVRRRGQEARLRCSPMKGHSHVYWYRQLPEEGLKFMVYLQKENIIDESGMPKERFSAEFPKEGPSILRIQQVVRGDSAAYFCASSLIQGFDSPLHFGNGTRLTVT.

On this clone: Additional DNA sequences in this sample encode the identical CDR3. The CDR3: CASSKDGSSYNEQFF. The CDR3 bases are TGTGCCAGCAGCAAAGACGGGAGCTCCTACAATGAGCAGTTCTTC. The J gene is TRBJ2-1, the V gene TRBV9; D might be TRBD2 (6 bases). Looked up from germline, CDR1 is SGDLS and CDR2 is YYNGEE. Trimming removed 4 bases at V and 0 bases at J, with 11 bases between. CDR3 length equals 15 residues.

The chain carries TRBV6-2 or TRBV6-3 and TRBJ1-5; TRBD1 aligns across 8 bases. The CDR3 covers 14 residues. V was clipped by 5 bases and J by 1 base; unmatched bases: 1. Per the germline V gene, CDR1 is MNHEY and CDR2 is SVGEGT. CDR3 region: CASSRTGSNQPQHF. The CDR3 nucleotides are TGTGCCAGCAGTCGGACAGGGAGCAATCAGCCCCAGCATTTT.

In this sample, this clone turned up once. The chain combines TRBV6-5 with TRBJ2-1; D is possibly TRBD2 (5 bases). Germline CDR1 is MNHEY and CDR2 is SVGAGI. V lost 4 bases and J 8 bases, leaving 12 bases between the germline ends. The CDR3 sequence is 13 residues long. The CDR3 spells CASSFPGDYEQFF. The CDR3 region has the DNA TGTGCCAGCAGTTTCCCCGGGGATTATGAGCAGTTCTTC.

The rearrangement joins TRBV4-2 to TRBJ2-3; TRBD2 matches 10 bases. Germline loops: CDR1 LGHNA, CDR2 YNFKEQ. The CDR3 length is 16 residues. V was pared by 4 bases and J by 6 bases, with 10 bases of the junction left unmatched. This chain's CDR3 is CASSPAASGSGDTQYF. In nucleotides, the CDR3 is TGTGCCAGCAGCCCCGCCGCTAGCGGGAGTGGCGATACGCAGTATTTT.

The chain has TRBV7-3 and TRBJ2-1; 10 nucleotides agree with TRBD2. The CDR3 contains 15 residues. V shed 5 bases and J 4 bases; nucleotides not matched to a gene: 5. CDR1 and CDR2 (germline): SGHTA, FQGTGA. The CDR3 coding sequence is TGTGCCAGCAGCCGCGGACTAGCGGAATACAATGAGCAGTTCTTC. This codes for CASSRGLAEYNEQFF.

This clone was counted only a few times. The chain couples TRBV7-2 to TRBJ1-6; a possible D gene is TRBD1 (5 bases). The germline V and J ends were trimmed by 3 bases and 9 bases, with 12 bases remaining between them. The germline V gene encodes CDR1 SGHTA and CDR2 FQGNSA. The CDR3 is 14 amino acids. CDR3 region: CASSLWAGLSPLHF. The CDR3 nucleotides are TGTGCCAGCAGCTTGTGGGCGGGGCTTTCACCCCTCCACTTT.

This clone appeared once. The chain combines TRBV3-1 (or the pseudogene TRBV3-2) with TRBJ1-2; possible D gene TRBD1, 6 bases. The ends were cut back, 5 bases at V and 7 bases at J, with 17 bases in the middle. The CDR3 length is 14 residues. In germline, CDR1 is LGHDT, CDR2 YNNKEL (reference sequence). The DNA for the CDR3 is TGTGCCAGCAGCGTACGTGGGGGGGCGGTTGGCTACACCTTC. Protein: CASSVRGGAVGYTF.

This clone was seen a few times. The chain recombines TRBV3-1 (or the pseudogene TRBV3-2) with TRBJ1-1; D is unresolved. The CDR3 runs to 15 residues. Germline lookup yields CDR1 LGHDT and CDR2 YNNKEL (reference sequence). V was trimmed by 4 bases and J by 1 base, leaving 13 bases between them. The CDR3 protein is CASSPSVFRNTEAFF. The CDR3 DNA is TGTGCCAGCAGCCCTTCAGTATTCAGGAACACTGAAGCTTTCTTT.

The CDR3 region is CASSIGQGDGYTF. DNA for the CDR3: TGTGCCAGTAGTATAGGCCAGGGTGATGGCTACACCTTC. The chain employs TRBV19 and TRBJ1-2; possibly TRBD1 for D (5 bases). CDR3 length: 13 residues. V was pared by 1 base and J by 6 bases, with 9 bases between. Germline values: CDR1 LNHDA, CDR2 SQIVND (reference sequence). Together with reference TRBV19 and TRBJ1-2, the CDR3 gives the full variable domain: DGGITQSPKYLFRKEGQNVTLSCEQNLNHDAMYWYRQDPGQGLRLIYYSQIVNDFQKGDIAEGYSVSREKKESFPLTVTSAQKNPTAFYLCASSIGQGDGYTFGSGTRLTVV.

The chain links TRBV29-1 to TRBJ2-1; D remains unclear. This CDR3 contains 13 residues. V shed 1 base and J shed 1 base, with 5 bases lying between them. The germline gives CDR1 SQVTM, CDR2 ANQGSEA. In DNA form, the CDR3 reads TGCAGCGTTGAAGCGGAGTCCTACAATGAGCAGTTCTTC. It translates to CSVEAESYNEQFF.

This chain connects TRBV28 to TRBJ1-2; weak D call: TRBD1 (5 bases). CDR3 length: 12 residues. V was pared by 2 bases and J by 4 bases, with 5 bases between. Per the germline V gene, CDR1 is MDHEN and CDR2 is SYDVKM. CDR3 bases: TGTGCCAGCAGTTTAGACAGCTATGGCTACACCTTC. This translates into CASSLDSYGYTF.

This clone was counted once. The V and J genes are TRBV7-2 and TRBJ2-3; the D gene is possibly TRBD2 (5 bases). V shed 5 bases and J shed 4 bases, with 19 bases lying between them. The CDR3 consists of 16 residues. Germline V gene sequence: CDR1 SGHTA, CDR2 FQGNSA. In nucleotides, the CDR3 is TGTGCCAGCAGCCCCCAGCCACTAGTCGGTTCAGATACGCAGTATTTT. This encodes CASSPQPLVGSDTQYF.

This chain joins TRBV30 and TRBJ2-1; maybe TRBD2 (5 bases). The CDR3 runs 12 residues. Germline lookup yields CDR1 GTSNPN and CDR2 SVGIG (reference sequence). V was pared by 3 bases and J by 9 bases, with 12 bases between. CDR3 loop: CAWSGEYLEQFF. CDR3 in DNA: TGTGCCTGGAGCGGGGAGTATCTTGAGCAGTTCTTC.

The chain is built from TRBV7-9 and TRBJ2-5; 12 bases agree with TRBD1. V was pared by 3 bases and J by 5 bases, with 13 bases of the junction left unmatched. The CDR3 consists of 18 residues. CDR1 is SEHNR and CDR2 is FQNEAQ in the germline V gene (reference sequence). The CDR3 region is CASSFSPGQGAWWETQYF. The CDR3 nucleotides are TGTGCCAGCAGCTTCAGTCCGGGACAGGGGGCTTGGTGGGAGACCCAGTACTTC.

The chain carries TRBV20-1 and TRBJ2-7, with D possibly being TRBD2 (6 bases). The length of the CDR3 is 13 residues. V lost 3 bases and J 0 bases, leaving 9 bases between the germline ends. The germline V gene encodes CDR1 DFQATT and CDR2 SNEGSKA (reference sequence). The CDR3 is CSASLGGSYEQYV. In nucleotides, the CDR3 is TGCAGTGCTAGTTTGGGAGGCTCCTACGAGCAGTACGTC.

V gene TRBV18 combines with J gene TRBJ2-5; D gene unclear. The CDR3 is made up of 13 amino acids. The germline CDR1 and CDR2 sequences are KGHSH and LQKENI. With 3 bases removed from V and 1 base from J, the gap between germline ends came to 6 bases. The CDR3 protein is CASSPSFQETQYF. The CDR3 DNA sequence: TGTGCCAGCTCACCGTCGTTCCAAGAGACCCAGTACTTC. The full variable domain, completed using reference TRBV18 and TRBJ2-5, is NAGVMQNPRHLVRRRGQEARLRCSPMKGHSHVYWYRQLPEEGLKFMVYLQKENIIDESGMPKERFSAEFPKEGPSILRIQQVVRGDSAAYFCASSPSFQETQYFGPGTRLLVL.

V is TRBV7-2 and J is TRBJ1-2; D is uncertain. V lost 2 bases, J lost 4 bases, and 8 bases lay in between. CDR1 is SGHTA and CDR2 is FQGNSA in the germline V gene. The CDR3 runs to 13 residues. This chain's CDR3 is CASSLTFGYGYTF. The CDR3 DNA sequence: TGTGCCAGCAGCTTAACGTTCGGCTATGGCTACACCTTC.

V usage is TRBV28 and J usage is TRBJ2-1; a weak D match, TRBD2 (5 bases). The CDR3 extends over 16 amino acids. The germline V and J ends were trimmed by 1 base and 7 bases, with 17 bases remaining between them. Germline lookup yields CDR1 MDHEN and CDR2 SYDVKM. CDR3 sequence (DNA): TGTGCCAGCAGTTTATTTAAGGGAGCACGTCGGAATGAGCAGTTCTTC. This sequence encodes CASSLFKGARRNEQFF.

The V call is TRBV7-8, the J call TRBJ2-1, with D possibly being TRBD1 (6 bases). From germline, CDR1 is SGHVS and CDR2 FQNEAQ. V lost 2 bases to trimming and J lost 2 bases, with 10 bases between them. This CDR3 comprises 15 residues. The CDR3 sequence is CASSLLDRAYNEQFF. DNA for the CDR3: TGTGCCAGCAGCTTACTGGACAGAGCCTACAATGAGCAGTTCTTC.

The chain links TRBV6-6 to TRBJ1-1, with D maybe TRBD1 (5 bases). V shed 3 bases and J shed 1 base, with 9 bases lying between them. The CDR3 is 14 residues long. Germline V gives CDR1 MNHNY, CDR2 SVGAGI (reference sequence). The chain's CDR3 is CASSYRGENTEAFF. CDR3 sequence (DNA): TGTGCCAGCAGTTATAGGGGCGAGAACACTGAAGCTTTCTTT.